In its sample, the clone carrying this TCR beta chain was seen many times. Its matching antigen is unknown. The CDR3 is made up of 14 amino acids. Germline V lookup: CDR1 SEHNR, CDR2 FQNEAQ (reference sequence). Deletions cut 8 bases from V and 0 bases from J, with 13 bases between. These data come from a study of beta chain features in type 1 diabetes. Points from the study as a whole: PCR might show a preference for shorter templates, equally across patients and controls.

Sequenced material consisted of expressed TCRB transcripts (all of the isolated RNA was reverse transcribed). Method: immunoSEQ multiplex PCR; TCRdb's copy keeps in-frame clones and lacks some. This table has 250,000 to 350,000 clones, less than 15% appearing once. This clonotype was obtained from a man younger than 40 in good health. The sequencing sample was made of central memory CD4+ T cells from blood. The rearrangement joins TRBV7-9 to TRBJ1-1, with D tentatively TRBD1 (5 bases). The CDR3 sequence is CASEPGNLNTEAFF. The CDR3 DNA follows: TGTGCCAGCGAACCAGGGAACCTGAACACTGAAGCTTTCTTT.